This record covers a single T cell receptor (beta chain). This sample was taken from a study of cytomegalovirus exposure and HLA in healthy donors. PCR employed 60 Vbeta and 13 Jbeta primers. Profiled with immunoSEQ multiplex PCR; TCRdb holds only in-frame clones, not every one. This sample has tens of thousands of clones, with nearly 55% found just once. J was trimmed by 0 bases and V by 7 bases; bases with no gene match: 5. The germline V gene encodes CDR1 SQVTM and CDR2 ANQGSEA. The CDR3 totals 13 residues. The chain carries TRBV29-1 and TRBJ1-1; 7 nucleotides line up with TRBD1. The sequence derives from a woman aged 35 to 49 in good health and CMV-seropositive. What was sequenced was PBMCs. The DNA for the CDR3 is TGCAGCGCCCAACAGGGGATGAACACTGAAGCTTTCTTT. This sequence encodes CSAQQGMNTEAFF.